Listed below are T cell receptor beta chains from one sample, sequenced in a study of breast tumors, draining lymph nodes, adjacent tissues. TCRdb processed the multiplex PCR reads anew with MiXCR; each CDR3 protein has one entry. The table shows approximately 15,000 distinct CDR3 sequences, with 55% to 75% occurring only once. Specimen: tumor-adjacent breast tissue. These TCRs come from a female donor with breast cancer. Some clones in this sample may be carry-over from other donors' samples. Each CDR3 is given with its conserved first and last residue. Each record gives: V gene, D gene, clone size, J gene, CDR3 protein, CDR3 DNA. D genes are given only for firm matches. The listing skips clone size in some rows; elsewhere it reads once, few, many or a size class.

v_call: TRBV20-1; d_call: TRBD2; clone_size: NA; j_call: TRBJ2-5; cdr3_aa: CSARLAGGETQYF; cdr3_nt: TGCAGTGCTAGACTTGCGGGGGGAGAGACCCAGTACTTC
v_call: TRBV9; d_call: NA; clone_size: medium-sized; j_call: TRBJ2-2; cdr3_aa: CASSVALGRTGELFF; cdr3_nt: TGTGCCAGCAGCGTAGCCCTGGGGCGCACCGGGGAGCTGTTTTTT
v_call: TRBV6-5; d_call: TRBD1; clone_size: few; j_call: TRBJ2-2; cdr3_aa: CASSHGPPGQGAWSTGELFF; cdr3_nt: TGTGCCAGCAGTCACGGCCCCCCGGGACAGGGGGCCTGGAGCACCGGGGAGCTGTTTTTT
v_call: TRBV30; d_call: NA; clone_size: many; j_call: TRBJ1-2; cdr3_aa: CAGRAGGSERLGYTF; cdr3_nt: TGTGCCGGGAGAGCAGGAGGCTCGGAACGTCTTGGCTACACCTTC
v_call: TRBV9; d_call: TRBD1; clone_size: NA; j_call: TRBJ1-6; cdr3_aa: CASSKDSGTGVSPLHF; cdr3_nt: TGTGCCAGCAGCAAGGACTCCGGGACAGGGGTTTCACCCCTCCACTTT
v_call: TRBV7-8; d_call: TRBD2; clone_size: medium-sized; j_call: TRBJ2-1; cdr3_aa: CASSPIRGGDNEQFF; cdr3_nt: TGTGCCAGCAGCCCCATTCGCGGGGGGGATAATGAGCAGTTCTTC
v_call: TRBV5-1; d_call: NA; clone_size: medium-sized; j_call: TRBJ2-3; cdr3_aa: CASSLESKSSLGGTDTQYF; cdr3_nt: TGCGCCAGCAGCTTGGAATCGAAATCGTCCCTAGGGGGCACAGATACGCAGTATTTT
v_call: TRBV20-1; d_call: NA; clone_size: many; j_call: TRBJ2-3; cdr3_aa: CSARDIGGQADTQYF; cdr3_nt: TGCAGTGCTAGAGACATCGGGGGGCAGGCAGATACGCAGTATTTT
v_call: TRBV2; d_call: NA; clone_size: many; j_call: TRBJ1-1; cdr3_aa: CASSVQMNTEAFF; cdr3_nt: TGTGCCAGCAGTGTACAGATGAACACTGAAGCTTTCTTT
v_call: TRBV18; d_call: NA; clone_size: NA; j_call: TRBJ2-7; cdr3_aa: CASSPGSVEQYF; cdr3_nt: TGTGCCAGCTCACCAGGCTCGGTGGAGCAGTACTTC
v_call: TRBV12-3/TRBV12-4; d_call: TRBD2; clone_size: medium-sized; j_call: TRBJ2-7; cdr3_aa: CASSIAGEQYEQYF; cdr3_nt: TGTGCCAGCAGTATAGCGGGAGAGCAATACGAGCAGTACTTC
v_call: TRBV5-1; d_call: NA; clone_size: NA; j_call: TRBJ2-5; cdr3_aa: CASSTYEGETQYF; cdr3_nt: TGCGCCAGCAGCACATACGAGGGCGAGACCCAGTACTTC
v_call: TRBV7-8; d_call: TRBD2; clone_size: many; j_call: TRBJ2-2; cdr3_aa: CAGNTGTSLGELFF; cdr3_nt: TGTGCCGGAAACACCGGGACTAGCTTGGGGGAGCTGTTTTTT
v_call: TRBV24-1; d_call: TRBD1; clone_size: NA; j_call: TRBJ2-7; cdr3_aa: CATSDPRTGPYEQYF; cdr3_nt: TGTGCCACCAGTGATCCCCGGACAGGGCCCTACGAGCAGTACTTC
v_call: TRBV6-1; d_call: NA; clone_size: many; j_call: TRBJ2-6; cdr3_aa: CASSPTQTSGANVLTF; cdr3_nt: TGTGCCAGCAGTCCGACTCAAACCTCTGGGGCCAACGTCCTGACTTTC
v_call: TRBV7-9; d_call: NA; clone_size: NA; j_call: TRBJ1-6; cdr3_aa: CASSLDQVDNYPHHF; cdr3_nt: TGTGCCAGCAGCTTAGATCAGGTTGATAATTATCCCCACCACTTT
v_call: TRBV2; d_call: NA; clone_size: NA; j_call: TRBJ1-6; cdr3_aa: CASSVNSFNSPLHF; cdr3_nt: TGTGCCAGCAGTGTTAACAGCTTTAATTCACCCCTCCACTTT
v_call: TRBV6-1; d_call: NA; clone_size: NA; j_call: TRBJ1-6; cdr3_aa: CASQRGMSYNSPLHF; cdr3_nt: TGTGCCAGCCAGCGGGGTATGTCCTATAATTCGCCCCTCCACTTT
v_call: TRBV20-1; d_call: TRBD2; clone_size: NA; j_call: TRBJ2-1; cdr3_aa: CSASLLAGGSNEQFF; cdr3_nt: TGCAGTGCTTCCCTACTAGCGGGGGGGAGCAATGAGCAGTTCTTC
v_call: TRBV6-6; d_call: TRBD2; clone_size: medium-sized; j_call: TRBJ2-3; cdr3_aa: CASKYGGGTSTDTQYF; cdr3_nt: TGTGCCAGCAAGTATGGCGGGGGGACTAGCACAGATACGCAGTATTTT
v_call: TRBV7-2; d_call: NA; clone_size: NA; j_call: TRBJ1-2; cdr3_aa: CASSLVGGNGYTF; cdr3_nt: TGTGCCAGCAGCTTAGTTGGGGGGAATGGCTACACCTTC
v_call: TRBV20-1; d_call: NA; clone_size: NA; j_call: TRBJ1-5; cdr3_aa: CSASRPNQPQHF; cdr3_nt: TGCAGTGCTAGCCGTCCCAATCAGCCCCAGCATTTT
v_call: TRBV24-1; d_call: NA; clone_size: NA; j_call: TRBJ1-2; cdr3_aa: CATSVGAHQINYGYTF; cdr3_nt: TGTGCCACCAGTGTCGGGGCCCACCAAATTAACTATGGCTACACCTTC
v_call: TRBV6-2/TRBV6-3; d_call: NA; clone_size: NA; j_call: TRBJ1-5; cdr3_aa: CAGNLVFGQPNQPQHF; cdr3_nt: TGTGCCGGCAATCTGGTTTTTGGACAGCCCAATCAGCCCCAGCATTTT
v_call: TRBV7-9; d_call: TRBD2; clone_size: NA; j_call: TRBJ2-1; cdr3_aa: CASSLGTSGSSYNEQFF; cdr3_nt: TGTGCCAGCAGCTTAGGTACTAGCGGAAGCTCCTACAATGAGCAGTTCTTC
v_call: TRBV14; d_call: NA; clone_size: NA; j_call: TRBJ1-5; cdr3_aa: CASSQDWGQPQHF; cdr3_nt: TGTGCCAGCAGCCAAGACTGGGGTCAGCCCCAGCATTTT
v_call: TRBV7-2; d_call: NA; clone_size: NA; j_call: TRBJ1-6; cdr3_aa: CASSPPGRNGTPHHF; cdr3_nt: TGTGCCAGCAGCCCACCGGGGAGGAATGGTACCCCGCACCACTTT
v_call: TRBV29-1; d_call: TRBD1; clone_size: once; j_call: TRBJ1-4; cdr3_aa: CSVGQGAREKLFF; cdr3_nt: TGCAGCGTCGGACAGGGGGCACGTGAAAAACTGTTTTTT
v_call: TRBV15; d_call: NA; clone_size: NA; j_call: TRBJ2-6; cdr3_aa: CATSRDAPTNVLTF; cdr3_nt: TGTGCCACCAGCAGAGATGCACCTACCAACGTCCTGACTTTC
v_call: TRBV7-9; d_call: NA; clone_size: NA; j_call: TRBJ2-2; cdr3_aa: CASSPESESGELFF; cdr3_nt: TGTGCCAGCAGCCCCGAATCGGAGTCCGGGGAGCTGTTTTTT
v_call: TRBV19; d_call: TRBD1; clone_size: many; j_call: TRBJ2-2; cdr3_aa: CASTPRTGSDTGELFF; cdr3_nt: TGTGCCAGTACACCAAGGACAGGGAGCGACACCGGGGAGCTGTTTTTT
v_call: TRBV11-2; d_call: NA; clone_size: NA; j_call: TRBJ1-6; cdr3_aa: CASSLRGASSYNSPLHF; cdr3_nt: TGTGCCAGCAGCTTAAGAGGCGCCAGCTCCTATAATTCACCCCTCCACTTT
v_call: TRBV2; d_call: NA; clone_size: NA; j_call: TRBJ2-3; cdr3_aa: CAIRREDGGEGPDTQYF; cdr3_nt: TGTGCCATCAGGAGGGAGGATGGGGGAGAGGGTCCAGATACGCAGTATTTT
v_call: TRBV20-1; d_call: NA; clone_size: NA; j_call: TRBJ1-5; cdr3_aa: CSASRWTVSGNQPQHF; cdr3_nt: TGCAGTGCTTCGCGCTGGACAGTATCCGGCAATCAGCCCCAGCATTTT
v_call: TRBV2; d_call: NA; clone_size: NA; j_call: TRBJ2-2; cdr3_aa: CASMGAMELFF; cdr3_nt: TGTGCCAGCATGGGGGCCATGGAGCTGTTTTTT
v_call: TRBV19; d_call: TRBD1; clone_size: NA; j_call: TRBJ2-3; cdr3_aa: CASRRTGGTDTQYF; cdr3_nt: TGTGCCAGTAGACGGACAGGGGGGACAGATACGCAGTATTTT
v_call: TRBV7-9; d_call: NA; clone_size: many; j_call: TRBJ1-1; cdr3_aa: CASSSQVNTEAFF; cdr3_nt: TGTGCCAGCAGCTCACAGGTGAACACTGAAGCTTTCTTT
v_call: TRBV20-1; d_call: NA; clone_size: NA; j_call: TRBJ1-2; cdr3_aa: CSARGQGYGYTF; cdr3_nt: TGCAGTGCTAGGGGGCAAGGGTATGGCTACACCTTC
v_call: TRBV5-1; d_call: TRBD1; clone_size: NA; j_call: TRBJ2-1; cdr3_aa: CASSPGQVYNEQFF; cdr3_nt: TGCGCCAGCAGCCCTGGACAGGTTTACAATGAGCAGTTCTTC
v_call: TRBV5-1; d_call: NA; clone_size: once; j_call: TRBJ2-7; cdr3_aa: CASSHTASYEQYF; cdr3_nt: TGCGCCAGCAGCCACACAGCCTCCTACGAGCAGTACTTC
v_call: TRBV7-6; d_call: NA; clone_size: NA; j_call: TRBJ2-5; cdr3_aa: CASSLNQGGETQYF; cdr3_nt: TGTGCCAGCAGCTTAAATCAGGGGGGAGAGACCCAGTACTTC
v_call: TRBV15; d_call: NA; clone_size: NA; j_call: TRBJ2-3; cdr3_aa: CATSRDSTDTQYF; cdr3_nt: TGTGCCACCAGCAGAGATAGCACAGATACGCAGTATTTT